A selection of T cell receptor beta chains follows, all from one sample in a study of T cell repertoires in cytomegalovirus infection. TCRdb redid the calling of the reads with MiXCR, one entry per CDR3 protein. The repertoire consists of hundreds of thousands of distinct CDR3 sequences, with approximately 24% occurring once and the leading ten covering 7.5% to 9%. Sequenced input: CD8+ T cells from PBMCs. The origin of the receptors is a human donor in good health (CMV status not recorded). Some clones in this sample may be carry-over from other donors' samples. Each CDR3 is given with its conserved first and last residue. The order of the fields is V gene, clone size, J gene, D gene, CDR3 DNA, CDR3 protein. The D gene is left open where the match is weak. Size tells how often a clone was seen (once, few, many) or the class of an expanded clone, and some rows leave it out.

>TRBV5-1|NA|TRBJ2-5|NA
TGCGCCAGCTGCGTAGCCCCCGAAGAGACCCAGTACTTC
CASCVAPEETQYF
>TRBV5-6|NA|TRBJ1-1|NA
TGTGCCAGCAGGGCGGGACACCTGAACACTGAAGCTTTCTTT
CASRAGHLNTEAFF
>TRBV4-3|few|TRBJ2-2|TRBD1
TGCGCCAGCAGCCGGGACTCGGGACAGGGCGACACCGGGGAGCTGTTTTTT
CASSRDSGQGDTGELFF
>TRBV6-2/TRBV6-3|few|TRBJ2-3|NA
TGTGCCAGCGAAGATGGCAGAACTAACACAGATACGCAGTATTTT
CASEDGRTNTDTQYF
>TRBV10-3|NA|TRBJ2-7|NA
TGTGCCATCAGTGACGCGGACGGCTACGAGCAGTACTTC
CAISDADGYEQYF
>TRBV7-2|few|TRBJ2-1|NA
TGTGCCAGCAGCTTAGGCCCTGGGGGGCCGGGGAGCTACAATGAGCAGTTCTTC
CASSLGPGGPGSYNEQFF
>TRBV20-1|NA|TRBJ1-1|TRBD1
TGCAGTGCTAGAGATGCCTTCAGGACAGGGTATGGTGAAGCTTTCTTT
CSARDAFRTGYGEAFF
>TRBV6-2/TRBV6-3|NA|TRBJ2-1|NA
TGTGCCAGCAGTGGGGGGGCGAATGAGCAGTTCTTC
CASSGGANEQFF
>TRBV7-9|few|TRBJ1-2|TRBD1
TGTGCCAGCAGCACCCGCACAGGGGATGGCTACACCTTC
CASSTRTGDGYTF
>TRBV4-3|few|TRBJ1-1|NA
TGCGCCAGCAGCCCCCTAGGAGGGGTGGTCGCTGAAGCTTTCTTT
CASSPLGGVVAEAFF
>TRBV7-8|many|TRBJ1-2|TRBD1
TGTGCCAGCAGCTCCCCCTGGGACAGGGTAATGGGCTACACCTTC
CASSSPWDRVMGYTF
>TRBV7-8|NA|TRBJ2-1|TRBD2
TGTGCCAGCAACTTAGCGGGGGGGGGAGGTGAGCAGTTCTTC
CASNLAGGGGEQFF
>TRBV10-3|many|TRBJ2-5|TRBD2
TGTGCCATCGGACGGATGCTAGCCGGGGGGGACTGGGAGACCCAGTACTTC
CAIGRMLAGGDWETQYF
>TRBV28|NA|TRBJ2-5|NA
TGTGCCAGCAAGGAATTAGGGTACCGGCAAGAGACCCAGTACTTC
CASKELGYRQETQYF
>TRBV28|NA|TRBJ2-5|TRBD2
TGTGCCAGCAGTTCGTTCCCTGGGCGGGGGTGGGAGACCCAGTACTTC
CASSSFPGRGWETQYF
>TRBV2|NA|TRBJ1-5|NA
TGTGCCAGCCAGACAGCCTTCAATCAGCCCCAGCATTTT
CASQTAFNQPQHF
>TRBV5-6|NA|TRBJ2-2|NA
TGTGCCAGCAGCTTTGGAGGAGCGGGTGTATGGACCGGGGAGCTGTTTTTT
CASSFGGAGVWTGELFF
>TRBV19|few|TRBJ1-2|NA
TGTGCCAGTAGTATGACGTCGGGGGATTGGAACTATGGCTACACCTTC
CASSMTSGDWNYGYTF
>TRBV6-5|few|TRBJ2-1|NA
TGTGCCAGCAGTTACTCGTTTCCGGGGGAATTCAATGAGCAGTTCTTC
CASSYSFPGEFNEQFF
>TRBV9|NA|TRBJ1-3|NA
TGTGTCAGCAGCGTTCAGGGACGGGCTGGAAACACCATATATTTT
CVSSVQGRAGNTIYF
>TRBV20-1|NA|TRBJ2-1|NA
TGCAGTGCTAGACTATGGGGGGGGACACTCTCCTACAATGAGCAGTTCTTC
CSARLWGGTLSYNEQFF
>TRBV7-2|many|TRBJ2-2|NA
TGTGCCAGCAGCCCCCCCCCTGAGCTGTTTTTT
CASSPPPELFF
>TRBV19|many|TRBJ2-1|TRBD2
TGTGCCAGTAGTATAGACGGACTAGCGGGGGGCACCTACAATGAGCAGTTCTTC
CASSIDGLAGGTYNEQFF
>TRBV20-1|NA|TRBJ2-1|TRBD2
TGCAGTGCTAAGGACCTAGCGGGGGGCGCCCATGAGCAGTTCTTC
CSAKDLAGGAHEQFF
>TRBV27|few|TRBJ2-3|NA
TGTGCCAGCAGTTTATCGTTGATAGTCGGAGATACGCAGTATTTT
CASSLSLIVGDTQYF